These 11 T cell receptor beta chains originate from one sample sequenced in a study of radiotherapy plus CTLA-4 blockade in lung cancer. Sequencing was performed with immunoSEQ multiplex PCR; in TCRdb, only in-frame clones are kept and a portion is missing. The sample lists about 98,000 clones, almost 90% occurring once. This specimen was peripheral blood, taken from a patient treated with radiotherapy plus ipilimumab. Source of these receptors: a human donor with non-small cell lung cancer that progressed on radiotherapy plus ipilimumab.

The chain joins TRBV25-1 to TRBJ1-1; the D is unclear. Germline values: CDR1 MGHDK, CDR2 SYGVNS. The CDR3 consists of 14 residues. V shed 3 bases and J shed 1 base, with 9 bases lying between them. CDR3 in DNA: TGTGCCAGCAGTGACCCGTATAGGAACACTGAAGCTTTCTTT. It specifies CASSDPYRNTEAFF.

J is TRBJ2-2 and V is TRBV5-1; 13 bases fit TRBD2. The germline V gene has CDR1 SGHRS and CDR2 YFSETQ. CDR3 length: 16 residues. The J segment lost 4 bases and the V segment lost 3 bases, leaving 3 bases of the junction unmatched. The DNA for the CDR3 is TGCGCCAGCAGCTATACTAGCGGGAGGGCCACCGGGGAGCTGTTTTTT. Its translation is CASSYTSGRATGELFF. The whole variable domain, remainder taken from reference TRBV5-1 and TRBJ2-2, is KAGVTQTPRYLIKTRGQQVTLSCSPISGHRSVSWYQQTPGQGLQFLFEYFSETQRNKGNFPGRFSGRQFSNSRSEMNVSTLELGDSALYLCASSYTSGRATGELFFGEGSRLTVL.

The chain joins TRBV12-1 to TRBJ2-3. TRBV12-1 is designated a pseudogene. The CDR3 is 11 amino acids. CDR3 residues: CASSFGNTQYF. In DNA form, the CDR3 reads TGTGCCAGCAGCTTTGGGAATACGCAGTATTTT.

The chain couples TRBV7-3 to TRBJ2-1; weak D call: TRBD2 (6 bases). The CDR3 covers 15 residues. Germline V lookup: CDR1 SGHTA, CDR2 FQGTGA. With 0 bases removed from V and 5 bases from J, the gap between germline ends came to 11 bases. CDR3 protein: CASSLTGRLDNEQFF. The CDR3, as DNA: TGTGCCAGCAGCTTAACAGGGAGGCTCGACAATGAGCAGTTCTTC.

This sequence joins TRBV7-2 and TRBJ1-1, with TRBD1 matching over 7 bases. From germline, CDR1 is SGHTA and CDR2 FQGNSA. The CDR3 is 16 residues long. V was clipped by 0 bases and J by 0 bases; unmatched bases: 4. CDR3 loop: CASSLAGQTMNTEAFF. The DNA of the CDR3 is TGTGCCAGCAGCTTAGCGGGACAGACTATGAACACTGAAGCTTTCTTT.

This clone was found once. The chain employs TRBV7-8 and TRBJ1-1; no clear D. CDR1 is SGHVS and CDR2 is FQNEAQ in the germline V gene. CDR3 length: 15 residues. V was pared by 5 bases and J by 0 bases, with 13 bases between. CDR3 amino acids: CASSRGGQLNTEAFF. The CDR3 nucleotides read TGTGCCAGCAGCAGAGGCGGTCAATTGAACACTGAAGCTTTCTTT.

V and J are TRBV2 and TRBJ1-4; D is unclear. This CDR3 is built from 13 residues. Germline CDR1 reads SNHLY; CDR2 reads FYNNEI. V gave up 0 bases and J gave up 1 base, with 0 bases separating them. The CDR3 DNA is TGTGCCAGCAGTGAAGCAACTAATGAAAAACTGTTTTTT. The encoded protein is CASSEATNEKLFF. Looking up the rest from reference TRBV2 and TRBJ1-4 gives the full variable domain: EPEVTQTPSHQVTQMGQEVILRCVPISNHLYFYWYRQILGQKVEFLVSFYNNEISEKSEIFDDQFSVERPDGSNFTLKIRSTKLEDSAMYFCASSEATNEKLFFGSGTQLSVL.

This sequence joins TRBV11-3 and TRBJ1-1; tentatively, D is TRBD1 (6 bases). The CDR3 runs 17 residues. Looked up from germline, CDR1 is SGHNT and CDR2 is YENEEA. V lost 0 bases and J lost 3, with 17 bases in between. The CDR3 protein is CASSLDRAPGEDTEAFF. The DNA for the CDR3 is TGTGCCAGCAGCTTAGATCGTGCCCCAGGGGAGGACACTGAAGCTTTCTTT.

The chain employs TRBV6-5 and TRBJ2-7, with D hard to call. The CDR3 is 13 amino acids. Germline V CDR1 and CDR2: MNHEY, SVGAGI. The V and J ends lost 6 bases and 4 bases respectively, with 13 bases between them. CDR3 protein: CASSSVAYYEQYF. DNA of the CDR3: TGTGCCAGCAGCAGCGTGGCCTATTACGAGCAGTACTTC.

The CDR3 nucleotides are TGTGCCAGCAGCTTAGATCTGAATGGAATGGGAGGCTACACCTTC. This gives the protein CASSLDLNGMGGYTF. This sequence joins TRBV7-9 and TRBJ1-2; D is unresolved. The CDR3 runs 15 residues. In germline, CDR1 is SEHNR, CDR2 FQNEAQ (reference sequence). The V gene lost 1 base and the J gene lost 8 bases, with 17 bases spanning the gap.

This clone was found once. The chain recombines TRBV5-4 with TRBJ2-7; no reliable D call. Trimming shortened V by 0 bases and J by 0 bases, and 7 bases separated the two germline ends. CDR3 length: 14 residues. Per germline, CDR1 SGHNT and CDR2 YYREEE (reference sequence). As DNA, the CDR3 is TGTGCCAGCAGCTTGGGTCTAAGCTCCTACGAGCAGTACTTC. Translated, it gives CASSLGLSSYEQYF.